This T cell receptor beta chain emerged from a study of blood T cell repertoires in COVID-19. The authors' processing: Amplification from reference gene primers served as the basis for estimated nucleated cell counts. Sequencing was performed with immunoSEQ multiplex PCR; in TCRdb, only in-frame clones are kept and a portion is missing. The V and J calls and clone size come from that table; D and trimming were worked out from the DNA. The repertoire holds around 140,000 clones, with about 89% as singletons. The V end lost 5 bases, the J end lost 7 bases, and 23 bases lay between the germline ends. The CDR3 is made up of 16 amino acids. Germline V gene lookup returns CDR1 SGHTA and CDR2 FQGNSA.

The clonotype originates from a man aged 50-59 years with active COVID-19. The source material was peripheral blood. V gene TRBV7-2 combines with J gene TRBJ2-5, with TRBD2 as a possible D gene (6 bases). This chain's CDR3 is CASSLSPSGDGGTQYF. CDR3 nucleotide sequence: TGTGCCAGCAGCCTCTCGCCCTCCGGGGACGGGGGGACCCAGTACTTC.